The 7 T cell receptor beta chains in this list originate from one sample, sequenced in a study of beta chain features in type 1 diabetes. Reverse transcribing all isolated RNA meant expressed TCRB transcripts were sequenced. TCRdb keeps only in-frame clones here, not all; method: immunoSEQ multiplex PCR. Among 330,000 or so clones, around a fifth were seen once, and the ten largest hold 0.035% to 0.05%. Sequencing was performed on naive CD4+ T cells from blood. The receptors were sampled from a young woman in good health.

The chain carries TRBV5-4 and TRBJ1-5; D gene uncertain. V lost 2 bases, J lost 5 bases, and 5 bases lay in between. This CDR3 region has 12 residues. CDR1 SGHNT and CDR2 YYREEE come from the germline V gene (reference sequence). CDR3 bases: TGTGCCAGCAGCTTTGCGGATCAGCCCCAGCATTTT. It codes for CASSFADQPQHF.

The chain uses TRBV29-1 and TRBJ2-1; possibly TRBD2 for D (5 bases). V lost 7 bases, J lost 7 bases, and 14 bases lay in between. The CDR3 runs 12 residues. Germline V gene sequence: CDR1 SQVTM, CDR2 ANQGSEA. DNA for the CDR3: TGCAGCGCCATGAGGGTTTTTAATGAGCAGTTCTTC. Its protein is CSAMRVFNEQFF.

This clone was recorded a few times. V usage is TRBV27 and J usage is TRBJ1-1; no firm D call. Looked up from germline, CDR1 is MNHEY and CDR2 is SMNVEV (reference sequence). This CDR3 has 14 amino acids. The V end was cut by 6 bases, the J end by 3 bases, with 14 bases between. The CDR3 DNA sequence: TGTGCCAGCAGCCCCTATCCGGTGGACACTGAAGCTTTCTTT. Its translation is CASSPYPVDTEAFF.

J is TRBJ2-7 and V is TRBV18; 7 bases line up with TRBD1. Per germline, CDR1 KGHSH and CDR2 LQKENI. The CDR3 covers 13 residues. The J segment lost 6 bases and the V segment lost 3 bases, leaving 5 bases of the junction unmatched. In DNA form, the CDR3 reads TGTGCCAGCTCACCTAGGACAGGCGGCGAGCAGTACTTC. It codes for CASSPRTGGEQYF.

The chain carries TRBV30 and TRBJ2-1; 13 nucleotides align to TRBD2. Germline values: CDR1 GTSNPN, CDR2 SVGIG (reference sequence). V lost 5 bases, J lost 8 bases, and 3 bases stayed unmatched. This CDR3 has 13 residues. The CDR3 nucleotides read TGTGCCTGGGGGACTAGCGGGACACATGAGCAGTTCTTC. This translates into CAWGTSGTHEQFF.

This clone was seen only a few times. The chain recombines TRBV5-4 with TRBJ1-4; unclear D gene. V was clipped by 0 bases and J by 6 bases, with 12 bases between them. The CDR3 contains 15 residues. Germline CDR1 SGHNT, CDR2 YYREEE (reference sequence). The CDR3 sequence: CASSLAPTSDEKLFF. CDR3 coding DNA: TGTGCCAGCAGCTTGGCCCCGACATCCGATGAAAAACTGTTTTTT.

The chain has TRBV6-1 and TRBJ1-2; a possible D gene is TRBD1 (6 bases). Germline CDR1 reads MNHNS; CDR2 reads SASEGT. This CDR3 spans 13 amino acids. Between the trimmed V and J ends, which lost 1 base and 10 bases, there was a span of 13 bases. CDR3 coding DNA: TGTGCCAGCAGTGAAGGGACAGACCTCTCCTACACCTTC. It specifies CASSEGTDLSYTF.